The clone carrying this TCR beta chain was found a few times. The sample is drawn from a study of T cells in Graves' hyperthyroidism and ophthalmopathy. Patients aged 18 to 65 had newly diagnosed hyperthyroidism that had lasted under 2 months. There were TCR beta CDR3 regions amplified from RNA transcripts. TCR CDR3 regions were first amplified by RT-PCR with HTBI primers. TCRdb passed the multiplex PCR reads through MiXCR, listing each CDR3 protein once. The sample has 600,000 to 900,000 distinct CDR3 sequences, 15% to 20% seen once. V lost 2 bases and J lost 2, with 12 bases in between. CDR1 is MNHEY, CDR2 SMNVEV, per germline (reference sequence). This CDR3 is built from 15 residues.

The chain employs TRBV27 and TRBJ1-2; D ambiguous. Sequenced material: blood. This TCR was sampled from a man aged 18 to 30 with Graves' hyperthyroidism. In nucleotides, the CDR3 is TGTGCCAGCAGTTTAGGGCAGATAAACAACTATGGCTACACCTTC. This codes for CASSLGQINNYGYTF.